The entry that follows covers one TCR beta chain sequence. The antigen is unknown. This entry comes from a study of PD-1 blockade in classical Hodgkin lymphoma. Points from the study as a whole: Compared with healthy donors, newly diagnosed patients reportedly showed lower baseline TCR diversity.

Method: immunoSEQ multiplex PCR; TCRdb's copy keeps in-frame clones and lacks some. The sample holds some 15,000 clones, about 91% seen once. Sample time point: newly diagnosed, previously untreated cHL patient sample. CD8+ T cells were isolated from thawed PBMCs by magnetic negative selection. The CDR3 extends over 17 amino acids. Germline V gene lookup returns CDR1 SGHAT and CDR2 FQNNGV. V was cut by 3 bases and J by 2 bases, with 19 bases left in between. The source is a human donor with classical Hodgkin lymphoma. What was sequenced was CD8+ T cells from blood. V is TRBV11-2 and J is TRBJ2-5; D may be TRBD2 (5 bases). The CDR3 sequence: CASSFSPGGMGQETQYF. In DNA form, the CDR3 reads TGTGCCAGCAGCTTCAGTCCCGGAGGAATGGGTCAAGAGACCCAGTACTTC.